This passage covers 30 T cell receptor beta chains from one sample sequenced in a study of a mutant IDH1 vaccine in newly diagnosed glioma. Time point given: baseline, week 1 (first vaccination visit). Treatment indicated: pre-vaccination baseline after standard-of-care therapy. TCRdb's table, derived via immunoSEQ multiplex PCR, lists solely in-frame clones and lacks some. The sample holds over 55,000 clones; around 83% are singletons and the top ten take roughly 4.4%. Material: peripheral blood mononuclear cells (PBMCs), obtained from a glioma patient treated with radiotherapy, temozolomide or both. The receptors here all came from a woman under 30 with glioma. Some clones in this sample may be carry-over from other donors' samples.

This clone was counted only a few times. The chain employs TRBV5-4 and TRBJ2-2, with D tentatively TRBD1 (6 bases). Germline V gene sequence: CDR1 SGHNT, CDR2 YYREEE (reference sequence). CDR3 length: 13 residues. V gave up 4 bases and J gave up 4 bases, with 8 bases separating them. Here the CDR3 DNA reads TGTGCCAGCAGCGGGACAATCACCGGGGAGCTGTTTTTT. Protein: CASSGTITGELFF.

The chain links TRBV13 to TRBJ2-5; no definite D call. Trimming took off 0 bases at V and 3 bases at J, with 14 bases between the two ends. Germline CDR1 PRHDT, CDR2 FYEKMQ (reference sequence). The CDR3 contains 16 residues. Here the CDR3 DNA reads TGTGCCAGCAGCTTAGGCGGTCCCCCCGGCGAAGAGACCCAGTACTTC. Its protein is CASSLGGPPGEETQYF.

V gene TRBV15 combines with J gene TRBJ2-3; 11 bases are a match to TRBD2. Germline-derived CDR1 and CDR2 are LNHNV and YYDKDF (reference sequence). V shed 1 base and J 3 bases; nucleotides not matched to a gene: 6. The CDR3 contains 17 residues. The CDR3 region has the DNA TGTGCCACCAGCAGAGGTTTAACTAGCGGGAGAACAGATACGCAGTATTTT. As protein: CATSRGLTSGRTDTQYF.

The chain combines TRBV5-6 with TRBJ2-7; no clear D. CDR1 SGHDT and CDR2 YYEEEE come from the germline V gene. This CDR3 region has 11 residues. Trimming pared 4 bases from V and 6 bases from J, leaving 8 bases between. CDR3 protein: CASSLLGEQYF. DNA for the CDR3: TGTGCCAGCAGCCTATTGGGCGAGCAGTACTTC.

CDR3 residues: CASSIRARRRETEAFF. The CDR3, as DNA: TGTGCCAGTAGTATACGCGCGCGGCGGCGAGAAACTGAAGCTTTCTTT. This chain uses TRBV19 with TRBJ1-1; D is unclear. CDR3 length: 16 amino acids. In germline, CDR1 is LNHDA, CDR2 SQIVND (reference sequence). With 2 bases removed from V and 5 bases from J, the gap between germline ends came to 18 bases.

This chain's CDR3 is CASSYGTDGYGYTF. In DNA form, the CDR3 reads TGTGCCAGCAGCTATGGGACAGACGGCTATGGCTACACCTTC. V usage is TRBV9 and J usage is TRBJ1-2, with TRBD1 matching over 7 bases. CDR3 length: 14 residues. Losses at the gene ends were 4 bases for V and 4 bases for J; bases not matched to a gene: 7. Germline lookup yields CDR1 SGDLS and CDR2 YYNGEE.

The chain couples TRBV4-1 to TRBJ2-5, with a weak D call TRBD2 (6 bases). The CDR3 totals 18 residues. CDR1 and CDR2 from the germline V gene are MGHRA and YSYEKL. Trimming cost V 3 bases and J 0 bases, with 20 bases left between them. The CDR3 DNA reads TGCGCCAGCAGCCACCCCATAGGCAGGAGGGCGTACCAAGAGACCCAGTACTTC. It yields the protein CASSHPIGRRAYQETQYF.

The chain uses TRBV6-6 and TRBJ2-2; 9 nucleotides align to TRBD2. CDR3 length: 12 residues. Germline-derived CDR1 and CDR2 are MNHNY and SVGAGI (reference sequence). CDR3 protein: CGASGITGELFF. Here the CDR3 DNA reads TGTGGGGCTAGCGGGATCACCGGGGAGCTGTTTTTT.

The rearrangement uses TRBV10-3 and TRBJ1-1; D not certain. Germline V gene sequence: CDR1 ENHRY, CDR2 SYGVKD. This CDR3 contains 9 residues. The CDR3 DNA sequence: TGTGGCCCGCACGCTGAAGCTTTCTTT. Translation gives CGPHAEAFF.

The rearrangement joins TRBV5-6 to TRBJ2-7; D perhaps matches TRBD1 (6 bases). This CDR3 is built from 14 residues. V was pared by 3 bases and J by 6 bases, with 16 bases between. Germline V gene lookup returns CDR1 SGHDT and CDR2 YYEEEE. CDR3 coding DNA: TGTGCCAGCAGCTCGTTCGGACAGAGAGTCGAGCAGTACTTC. Amino acids: CASSSFGQRVEQYF.

The genes are TRBV5-8 and TRBJ1-1; D is possibly TRBD1 (6 bases). Trimming took off 1 base at V and 8 bases at J, with 9 bases between the two ends. The CDR3 contains 12 residues. Looked up from germline, CDR1 is SGHTS and CDR2 is YDEGEE. CDR3 loop: CASSLYREEAFF. For the CDR3, the DNA is TGTGCCAGCAGCTTGTACAGGGAGGAAGCTTTCTTT.

The genes are TRBV4-1 and TRBJ2-7; no clear D. The V and J ends lost 1 base and 1 base respectively, with 8 bases between them. In germline, CDR1 is MGHRA, CDR2 YSYEKL. CDR3 length: 14 amino acids. This CDR3 reads CASSQGAGSYEQYF. CDR3 nucleotides: TGCGCCAGCAGCCAAGGAGCAGGTTCCTACGAGCAGTACTTC.

The chain links TRBV7-5 to TRBJ1-4; TRBD1 is taken as the D call from the table, unchecked against the DNA. TRBV7-5 is a pseudogene segment. The CDR3 is 15 amino acids. The CDR3 DNA reads as TGTGCCAGAAGCTTTTGGACAGGGGATCATGAAAAACTGTTTTTT. This codes for CARSFWTGDHEKLFF.

V is TRBV27 and J is TRBJ2-2, with 9 positions matching TRBD2. The V segment lost 4 bases and the J segment 15 bases; nucleotides outside the gene matches: 6. The CDR3 runs to 12 residues. Germline lookup yields CDR1 MNHEY and CDR2 SMNVEV (reference sequence). CDR3 nucleotides: TGTGCCAGCAGTTCCTCTAGCGGGAAGTTGTTTTTT. Protein: CASSSSSGKLFF.

This clone has only one observation. This chain connects TRBV27 to TRBJ1-2; D gene ambiguous. CDR1 is MNHEY, CDR2 SMNVEV, per germline (reference sequence). CDR3 length: 14 amino acids. V dropped 3 bases and J dropped 4 bases, with 12 bases sitting between them. In nucleotides, the CDR3 is TGTGCCAGCAGTTTCGGAAAGGGATCCTATGGCTACACCTTC. Amino acids: CASSFGKGSYGYTF.

As to this clone: One junction end disagrees with the germline gene, perhaps due to a read error. The chain employs TRBV7-7 and TRBJ2-1; D uncertain. The CDR3 extends over 13 amino acids. CDR1 SSHAT and CDR2 FNYEAQ come from the germline V gene (reference sequence). The CDR3 spells CASSLSSYNEQFF. The CDR3 DNA follows: TGTGCTAGCAGCTTAAGCTCCTACAATGAGCAGTTCTTC.

The chain combines TRBV6-5 with TRBJ2-3; possibly TRBD1 or TRBD2 for D (5 bases each). V was pared by 4 bases and J by 5 bases, with 16 bases between. The germline CDR1 and CDR2 sequences are MNHEY and SVGAGI. This CDR3 spans 15 amino acids. The CDR3 loop is CASSLGPRGVDTQYF. The CDR3 nucleotides are TGTGCCAGCAGTTTGGGTCCACGGGGCGTAGATACGCAGTATTTT.

The V and J genes are TRBV13 and TRBJ2-7; 8 bases match TRBD2. V shed 5 bases, J shed 0 bases, and the junction held 3 bases outside the gene matches. The CDR3 covers 14 residues. Germline loops: CDR1 PRHDT, CDR2 FYEKMQ (reference sequence). CDR3 nucleotides: TGTGCCAGCAGCCTCAGCGGGAGCTCCTACGAGCAGTACTTC. This gives the protein CASSLSGSSYEQYF.

This chain joins TRBV4-1 and TRBJ2-3, with 8 bases identical to TRBD2. The CDR3 contains 14 residues. V lost 3 bases and J lost 4; bases outside the gene matches: 3. Germline V gives CDR1 MGHRA, CDR2 YSYEKL. CDR3 DNA sequence: TGCGCCAGCAGCCATCCGGGAGGGGCAGATACGCAGTATTTT. Translating it yields CASSHPGGADTQYF.

There are a few counts of this clone. A read error may produce the germline difference seen at one junction end. The rearrangement joins TRBV7-9 to TRBJ1-1; D is unresolved. The CDR3 consists of 13 residues. The germline V gene has CDR1 SEHNR and CDR2 FQNEAQ (reference sequence). In nucleotides, the CDR3 is TGTGCCAGCAGTTTAGACTCGAACACTGAAGCTTTCTTT. As protein: CASSLDSNTEAFF.

The chain carries TRBV5-4 and TRBJ2-7, with 7 bases lining up with TRBD2. With V trimmed by 4 bases and J by 0 bases, 19 bases remained unmatched. CDR1 is SGHNT, CDR2 YYREEE, per germline (reference sequence). CDR3 size: 19 residues. The CDR3 sequence is CASSPGGASGGRSSYEQYF. The CDR3 coding sequence is TGTGCCAGCAGCCCGGGGGGTGCTAGCGGAGGGAGGAGCTCCTACGAGCAGTACTTC.

The V and J genes are TRBV5-1 and TRBJ1-2; possibly TRBD1 for D (5 bases). Trimming took 4 bases from V and 8 from J, leaving 15 bases between them. CDR3 size: 13 residues. Germline CDR1 is SGHRS and CDR2 is YFSETQ. Written as DNA, the CDR3 is TGCGCCAGCAGCCGGGTAGGGGAAAGGGGCTACACCTTC. Encoded protein: CASSRVGERGYTF.

This chain joins TRBV7-8 and TRBJ2-1, with D possibly being TRBD2 (5 bases). The CDR3 runs to 15 residues. V lost 1 base and J 8 bases, leaving 15 bases between the germline ends. The germline V gene encodes CDR1 SGHVS and CDR2 FQNEAQ. CDR3 protein: CASSLVWESVDEQFF. Here the CDR3 DNA reads TGTGCCAGCAGCTTAGTCTGGGAGTCGGTGGATGAGCAGTTCTTC.

The chain employs TRBV6-6 and TRBJ1-5; 8 positions agree with TRBD1. The CDR3 totals 16 residues. Per the germline V gene, CDR1 is MNHNY and CDR2 is SVGAGI (reference sequence). Trimming cost V 7 bases and J 3 bases; bases outside gene matches: 11. CDR3 coding DNA: TGTGCCAGCACCGACGGCAGGGGGCGACCCAATCAGCCCCAGCATTTT. Translating gives CASTDGRGRPNQPQHF.

V gene TRBV4-1 combines with J gene TRBJ1-3; D unclear. The CDR3 is made up of 16 amino acids. The germline V gene has CDR1 MGHRA and CDR2 YSYEKL. The germline V and J ends were trimmed by 4 bases and 0 bases, with 13 bases remaining between them. This chain's CDR3 is CASSPPRRHSGNTIYF. The CDR3 nucleotides are TGCGCCAGCAGCCCACCAAGACGGCACTCTGGAAACACCATATATTTT.

This clone was detected only a few times. CDR3 sequence reads: CASSLGAGVEAFF. In DNA form, the CDR3 reads TGTGCCAGCAGCTTAGGGGCGGGAGTCGAAGCTTTCTTT. The V call is TRBV7-3, the J call TRBJ1-1; D may be TRBD1 (5 bases). This CDR3 has 13 residues. V shed 2 bases and J shed 8 bases, with 12 bases lying between them. Germline CDR1 SGHTA, CDR2 FQGTGA.

The V gene is TRBV4-3, the J gene TRBJ1-2; D gene uncertain. Trimming left V 1 base short and J 0 bases short, with 6 bases between. The germline gives CDR1 LGHNA, CDR2 YSLEER. The CDR3 covers 14 residues. As DNA, the CDR3 is TGCGCCAGCAGCCAAGTTTTGGCTAACTATGGCTACACCTTC. Translated, it gives CASSQVLANYGYTF.

The genes are TRBV5-4 and TRBJ1-3, with D hard to call. Trimming stripped 0 bases from V and 0 bases from J, with 7 bases between. Germline assignment: CDR1 SGHNT and CDR2 YYREEE (reference sequence). The length of the CDR3 is 15 residues. DNA for the CDR3: TGTGCCAGCAGCTTGGCCGTTGGCTCTGGAAACACCATATATTTT. Translating it yields CASSLAVGSGNTIYF.

The gene calls are TRBV25-1 and TRBJ2-1; 12 bases line up with TRBD2. The CDR3 covers 17 residues. The germline gives CDR1 MGHDK, CDR2 SYGVNS. After removal of 3 bases from V and 2 bases from J, the junction contained 5 bases not matched to a gene. The CDR3 is CASSEETSGRPYNEQFF. The CDR3 DNA is TGTGCCAGCAGTGAGGAAACTAGCGGGAGGCCCTACAATGAGCAGTTCTTC.

The chain couples TRBV9 to TRBJ1-2; D is undetermined. Trimming stripped 1 base from V and 3 bases from J, with 13 bases between. The CDR3 totals 15 residues. Germline CDR1 reads SGDLS; CDR2 reads YYNGEE. DNA of the CDR3: TGTGCCAGCAGCGTAAGTTCGGCGGTGGACTATGGCTACACCTTC. This gives the protein CASSVSSAVDYGYTF.